Below are 4 T cell receptor beta chains sequenced from a single sample in a study of shared clonotypes between healthy human individuals. Here immunoSEQ multiplex PCR was the method, and the copy in TCRdb shows in-frame clones only, minus some. The table records around 350,000 clones, roughly 70% of them present only once. The sequencing input was memory CD4+ T cells sorted from blood. As to subset: CD45RA-negative fraction. These receptors all stem from a man under 40 in good health.

This chain joins TRBV6-1 and TRBJ1-1; D might be TRBD1 (5 bases). Trimming took off 4 bases at V and 8 bases at J, with 11 bases between the two ends. From germline, CDR1 is MNHNS and CDR2 SASEGT. This CDR3 is built from 12 residues. The CDR3 DNA is TGTGCCAGCAGTGGGAGATGGGGCGAAGCTTTCTTT. It specifies CASSGRWGEAFF.

This clone has only a few counts. The chain links TRBV7-2 to TRBJ2-7, with D maybe TRBD2 (6 bases). Germline lookup yields CDR1 SGHTA and CDR2 FQGNSA. The CDR3 has 16 amino acids. V was clipped by 6 bases and J by 2 bases, with 20 bases between them. CDR3 residues: CASSRSGLGTPYEQYF. For the CDR3, the DNA is TGTGCCAGCAGTCGATCGGGGCTAGGGACTCCCTACGAGCAGTACTTC.

This chain joins TRBV4-2 and TRBJ2-3, with D perhaps matching TRBD2 (6 bases). The germline V gene encodes CDR1 LGHNA and CDR2 YNFKEQ. The CDR3 loop spans 16 amino acids. Deletions cut 0 bases from V and 5 bases from J, with 15 bases between. As DNA, the CDR3 is TGTGCCAGCAGCCAAGAGGGCCGGGAGTCGGTAGATACGCAGTATTTT. Translated: CASSQEGRESVDTQYF.

This clone was counted only a few times. The chain joins TRBV19 to TRBJ2-2; 8 bases are shared with TRBD2. The J segment lost 7 bases and the V segment lost 1 base, leaving 8 bases of the junction unmatched. The germline CDR1 and CDR2 sequences are LNHDA and SQIVND (reference sequence). The CDR3 loop spans 16 amino acids. The CDR3, as DNA: TGTGCCAGTAGTATAGTTTCAGCGGGAGTGGACGGGGAGCTGTTTTTT. This translates into CASSIVSAGVDGELFF.